This T cell receptor (beta chain) is from a study of blood T cell repertoires in COVID-19. In the study overall: The United States, Italy and Spain were the sources of the acute and convalescent COVID-19 samples. PBMCs, B-cell-depleted T cells, or T cells were the source of the cDNA or gDNA that made up the material.

Deletions cut 5 bases from V and 0 bases from J, with 11 bases between. The CDR3 extends over 15 amino acids. Germline assignment: CDR1 SGHVS and CDR2 FNYEAQ. The table came from immunoSEQ multiplex PCR; TCRdb's copy has only in-frame clones and leaves some out. The table includes 300,000 to 350,000 clones, around nine tenths detected once. Sequenced sample: peripheral blood. The TCR was taken from a young woman who had recovered from COVID-19. The chain links TRBV7-6 to TRBJ1-3; TRBD1 is a possible D gene (5 bases). CDR3: CASSTGRSSGNTIYF. As DNA, the CDR3 is TGTGCCAGCAGCACAGGACGGTCCTCTGGAAACACCATATATTTT.